The 10 T cell receptor beta chains below all came from one sample that was sequenced in a study of cytomegalovirus exposure and HLA in healthy donors. The PCR employed 60 Vbeta primers together with 13 Jbeta primers. Sequencing used immunoSEQ multiplex PCR; TCRdb keeps in-frame clones, though not all of them. The table lists hundreds of thousands of clones, 76% of them singletons. The sequencing sample was made of PBMCs. All receptors come from a man aged 18 to 29 in good health and CMV-seronegative.

This clone came up a few times. The J gene is TRBJ2-1, the V gene TRBV5-4, with 8 bases matching TRBD2. CDR1 is SGHNT, CDR2 YYREEE, per germline (reference sequence). The CDR3 runs to 16 residues. V was pared by 0 bases and J by 5 bases, with 7 bases of the junction left unmatched. The CDR3 here is CASSLGVTSADNEQFF. The CDR3 nucleotides are TGTGCCAGCAGCTTGGGGGTGACTAGCGCCGACAATGAGCAGTTCTTC.

CDR3 coding DNA: TGTGCCAGCAGTCCCACCCTCGGGACTAACCCCAATGAGCAGTTCTTC. It is translated as CASSPTLGTNPNEQFF. This chain links TRBV27 with TRBJ2-1, with 7 positions matching TRBD2. There are 16 residues in the CDR3. Germline V gene lookup returns CDR1 MNHEY and CDR2 SMNVEV (reference sequence). V was pared by 5 bases and J by 6 bases, with 13 bases of the junction left unmatched.

This clone was counted a few times. The rearrangement links TRBV5-1 to TRBJ1-1, with 7 bases that match TRBD1. Trimming took 0 bases from V and 2 from J; bases not matched to a gene: 1. The germline V gene has CDR1 SGHRS and CDR2 YFSETQ. This CDR3 contains 14 residues. CDR3 loop: CASSLEGANTEAFF. CDR3 nucleotides: TGCGCCAGCAGCTTGGAGGGGGCAAACACTGAAGCTTTCTTT.

V and J are TRBV28 and TRBJ1-5, with D uncertain. Germline lookup yields CDR1 MDHEN and CDR2 SYDVKM. The CDR3 covers 18 residues. Trimming cost V 4 bases and J 5 bases, with 24 bases left between them. DNA for the CDR3: TGTGCCAGCAGTTCCCAACGTGGGTTTCGGACTGGGGATCAGCCCCAGCATTTT. It is translated as CASSSQRGFRTGDQPQHF.

The chain couples TRBV20-1 to TRBJ2-5, with 7 bases identical to TRBD2. The CDR3 is made up of 11 amino acids. V lost 3 bases, J lost 11 bases, and 6 bases stayed unmatched. Germline V gene lookup returns CDR1 DFQATT and CDR2 SNEGSKA (reference sequence). The CDR3 spells CSASGPGGQYF. The DNA for the CDR3 is TGCAGTGCTAGTGGCCCCGGGGGGCAGTACTTC.

This rearrangement joins TRBV5-4 to TRBJ2-7; 10 bases match TRBD2. This CDR3 contains 15 residues. With 0 bases clipped from V and 8 bases from J, the junction kept 8 bases outside the gene matches. Germline assignment: CDR1 SGHNT and CDR2 YYREEE (reference sequence). The CDR3 reads CASSLDPSGRRKQYF. The CDR3 DNA sequence: TGTGCCAGCAGCTTGGATCCTAGCGGGAGAAGGAAGCAGTACTTC.

This clone was seen a few times. The chain recombines TRBV29-1 with TRBJ1-1, with 12 bases matching TRBD1. The germline V gene has CDR1 SQVTM and CDR2 ANQGSEA. V trimming: 6 bases; J trimming: 4 bases; junction bases outside the gene matches: 3. CDR3 length: 13 residues. CDR3 sequence: CSVKGQGATEAFF. In DNA, the CDR3 is TGCAGCGTGAAGGGACAGGGGGCCACTGAAGCTTTCTTT.

The J gene is TRBJ2-7, the V gene TRBV28, with 7 bases aligning to TRBD1. Germline lookup yields CDR1 MDHEN and CDR2 SYDVKM. The V and J ends lost 8 bases and 3 bases, in that order; junction bases with no gene match: 4. CDR3 size: 12 residues. The CDR3 loop is CASRDRNYEQYF. CDR3 nucleotide sequence: TGTGCCAGCCGGGACAGAAACTACGAGCAGTACTTC.

This clone showed up just once. The chain couples TRBV5-6 to TRBJ1-2; the D gene is possibly TRBD1 (6 bases). Germline assignment: CDR1 SGHDT and CDR2 YYEEEE. CDR3 length: 15 amino acids. V lost 2 bases to trimming and J lost 0 bases, with 11 bases between them. CDR3 region: CASSFGQFSNYGYTF. The DNA of the CDR3 is TGTGCCAGCAGCTTCGGACAGTTTTCTAACTATGGCTACACCTTC.

V usage is TRBV5-6 and J usage is TRBJ2-1; TRBD2 is a possible D gene (6 bases). There are 13 residues in the CDR3. CDR1 and CDR2 from the germline V gene are SGHDT and YYEEEE. Trimming stripped 2 bases from V and 7 bases from J, with 10 bases between. The CDR3 DNA follows: TGTGCCAGCAGCTTCTGGGGGGAAAATGAGCAGTTCTTC. It specifies CASSFWGENEQFF.